This T cell receptor beta chain was sequenced in a study of cytomegalovirus exposure and HLA in healthy donors. A few counts support this clone. Germline V gene data show CDR1 as SGHTA and CDR2 as FQGTGA. This CDR3 spans 20 amino acids. Trimming removed 4 bases from V and 0 bases from J; junction bases left unmatched: 18. 13 Jbeta primers and 60 Vbeta primers were used for the PCR. Assay used: immunoSEQ multiplex PCR; TCRdb lists only in-frame clones, some missing. The table lists roughly 150,000 clones, 9.7% of them singletons. This clonotype originated in a man in his fifties or sixties in good health and CMV-seronegative. This chain joins TRBV7-3 and TRBJ1-5; the match to TRBD1 covers 7 bases. Sequenced input: PBMCs. DNA of the CDR3: TGTGCCAGCAGCTCCCCTGGACAGGAACCTCGATACTATAGCAATCAGCCCCAGCATTTT. This gives the protein CASSSPGQEPRYYSNQPQHF.